These T cell receptor beta chains were read from a single sample in a study of blood T cell repertoires in COVID-19. Data came from immunoSEQ multiplex PCR; TCRdb stores just in-frame clones and leaves some out. The profile shows hundreds of thousands of clones, around 86% of them singletons. The sequenced material came from PBMCs or T cells enriched from blood (not recorded which). The receptor source for this set is a man aged 30-40 years who had recovered from COVID-19. Each CDR3 is given with its conserved first and last residue. A D gene is named only where the DNA matches it firmly. The listing skips clone size in some rows; elsewhere it reads once, few, many or a size class.

>TRBV9|TRBJ2-5|.|.
TGTGCCAGCAGCGTAGTGGCAGGCCCCCAAGAGACCCAGTACTTC
CASSVVAGPQETQYF
>TRBV20-1|TRBJ2-7|.|.
TGCAGTGCTAGTAGGAGGGCGGCCTACGAGCAGTACTTC
CSASRRAAYEQYF
>TRBV18|TRBJ1-1|.|.
TGTGCCAGCTCACCACTGGGCAGGGGGAACACTGAAGCTTTCTTT
CASSPLGRGNTEAFF
>TRBV18|TRBJ1-6|.|.
TGTGCCAGCTCACCACGGGGGGGGTCCGGATCACCCCTCCACTTT
CASSPRGGSGSPLHF
>TRBV10-1|TRBJ2-1|.|TRBD1
TGCGCCAGCAGTGAGATAGGGACAGAACGCTCCTACAATGAGCAGTTCTTC
CASSEIGTERSYNEQFF
>TRBV5-1|TRBJ2-2|.|TRBD2
TGCGCCAGCAGCTGGGATAGCGGGGGGGCCCGTTTTGAGCTGTTTTTT
CASSWDSGGARFELFF
>TRBV4-2|TRBJ2-3|.|TRBD1
TGTGCCAGCAGCCAAGATCCCGGGGCAGGGGGCGCAGATACGCAGTATTTT
CASSQDPGAGGADTQYF
>TRBV4-1|TRBJ1-1|.|.
TGCGCCAGCAGCCGAGGGGAGGGAGACCGAACTGAAGCTTTCTTT
CASSRGEGDRTEAFF
>TRBV11-2|TRBJ1-2|.|.
TGTGCCAGCAGCTTAGCGGGGGATGGGTATGGCTACACCTTC
CASSLAGDGYGYTF
>TRBV5-4|TRBJ1-4|.|TRBD1
TGTGCCAGCAGCTTGGTCAACCCGGGCAGGGGGAATGAAAAACTGTTTTTT
CASSLVNPGRGNEKLFF
>TRBV18|TRBJ2-3|.|TRBD2
TGTGCCAGCTCACTAGGACTAGCGGGGTCCACAGATACGCAGTATTTT
CASSLGLAGSTDTQYF
>TRBV5-6|TRBJ1-5|.|TRBD1
TGTGCCAGCAGCTTGGGACAGGGTTATCAGCCCCAGCATTTT
CASSLGQGYQPQHF
>TRBV7-8|TRBJ2-7|.|.
TGTGCCAGCAGCTTACAAACAGGGTATCGGGTCTCCTACGAGCAGTACTTC
CASSLQTGYRVSYEQYF
>TRBV2|TRBJ2-1|.|TRBD2
TGTGCCAGCAGTTCCCGGACTAGCGGGCACTCTAGCTCCTACAATGAGCAGTTCTTC
CASSSRTSGHSSSYNEQFF
>TRBV6-2/TRBV6-3|TRBJ2-5|.|.
TGTGCCAGCAGTTACGGGGGGAACCAAGAGACCCAGTACTTC
CASSYGGNQETQYF
>TRBV9|TRBJ2-1|.|.
TGTGCCAGCAGCCCCACAGGGAACTCCTACAATGAGCAGTTCTTC
CASSPTGNSYNEQFF
>TRBV2|TRBJ1-4|.|TRBD1
TGTGCCAGCAGAAGACAGGGCCCCTCTAATGAAAAACTGTTTTTT
CASRRQGPSNEKLFF
>TRBV10-3|TRBJ2-7|.|TRBD2
TGTGCCATCAGTGACTCGGGACTAGCGGGAGCTGGAGAGCAGTACTTC
CAISDSGLAGAGEQYF
>TRBV3-1/TRBV3-2|TRBJ1-2|.|TRBD1
TGTGCCAGCAGTTGGACAGGGGACAACTATGGCTACACCTTC
CASSWTGDNYGYTF
>TRBV5-6|TRBJ1-2|.|TRBD1
TGTGCCAGCAGCTTGAAAGTGGACAGGGGACTCGTCTATGGCTACACCTTC
CASSLKVDRGLVYGYTF
>TRBV6-5|TRBJ1-2|few|TRBD1
TGTGCCACTTTGGACAGGGGGGGTGGCTACACCTTC
CATLDRGGGYTF
>TRBV7-9|TRBJ2-7|.|TRBD1
TGTGCCAGCAGCCCGAGGGACAGGGAAAGCGAGCAGTACTTC
CASSPRDRESEQYF
>TRBV27|TRBJ2-5|.|TRBD2
TGTGCCAGCAGTCGAGGACTAGCGGGAGTAGGGGAGACCCAGTACTTC
CASSRGLAGVGETQYF
>TRBV5-1|TRBJ2-1|.|TRBD1
TGCGCCAGCAGCTTGGGCGGGACAGGATACCTCAATGAGCAGTTCTTC
CASSLGGTGYLNEQFF
>TRBV20-1|TRBJ2-1|.|TRBD2
TGCAGTGCTAGTAGCGGGAGGTGGGATGAGCAGTTCTTC
CSASSGRWDEQFF
>TRBV7-2|TRBJ1-5|.|TRBD1
TGTGCCAGCAGCCCCGGACAGGGAAGCAATCAGCCCCAGCATTTT
CASSPGQGSNQPQHF
>TRBV5-1|TRBJ2-1|once|.
TGCGCCAGCAGCTTGGTGAGCGGTCGATCGGGTGAGCAGTTCTTC
CASSLVSGRSGEQFF
>TRBV24-1|TRBJ1-2|.|TRBD1
TGTGCCACCAGTGAACCCGGTGCTCAGGGGGTTGGCTACACCTTC
CATSEPGAQGVGYTF
>TRBV18|TRBJ1-3|.|.
TGTGCCAGCTCACCAATATCGAGGCAGGGGTCTGGAAACACCATATATTTT
CASSPISRQGSGNTIYF
>TRBV30|TRBJ2-1|.|.
TGTGCCTGGGCAGCAGGGGCGTGGGAGCAGTTCTTC
CAWAAGAWEQFF
>TRBV1|TRBJ2-7|.|.
TGCACCAGCAGCCAGGGCGGGGGGGCACCAAGCTCCTACGAGCAGTACTTC
CTSSQGGGAPSSYEQYF
>TRBV6-1|TRBJ2-7|.|.
TGTGCCAGCAGTTTCCTCCCTTCCGGCGAGCAGTACTTC
CASSFLPSGEQYF
>TRBV6-5|TRBJ2-7|.|.
TGTGCCAGCAGTCGGGAACCCCTTTTTGCCTACGAGCAGTACTTC
CASSREPLFAYEQYF
>TRBV20-1|TRBJ2-3|.|TRBD1
TGCAGTGCTAGTCTAGCAGGGGGACACACAGATACGCAGTATTTT
CSASLAGGHTDTQYF
>TRBV5-1|TRBJ2-1|.|.
TGCGCCAGCAGATTGGTGGGGCCAGGATCCCACAATGAGCAGTTCTTC
CASRLVGPGSHNEQFF
>TRBV29-1|TRBJ1-3|.|TRBD1
TGCAGCGTGGGGACAGGCTTCTCTGGAAACACCATATATTTT
CSVGTGFSGNTIYF
>TRBV4-1|TRBJ2-1|.|TRBD1
TGCGCCAGCAGCCAAGGTCCCGCAGGGGGTCCCAACAATGAGCAGTTCTTC
CASSQGPAGGPNNEQFF
>TRBV18|TRBJ1-1|.|.
TGTGCCAGCTCACTGGGACAGAACACTGAAGCTTTCTTT
CASSLGQNTEAFF
>TRBV11-2|TRBJ1-4|once|TRBD1
TGTGCCAGCAGCGTCCGGACAGGGGAAAAACTGTTTTTT
CASSVRTGEKLFF
>TRBV4-2|TRBJ1-2|few|.
TGTGCCAGCAGCCAAGGCGAGGGCTATGGCTACACCTTC
CASSQGEGYGYTF
>TRBV10-2|TRBJ1-1|.|TRBD1
TGCGCCAGCAGTGAGTCGCGGCCAGGGGGCGGTTTCACTGAAGCTTTCTTT
CASSESRPGGGFTEAFF
>TRBV27|TRBJ1-2|.|TRBD1
TGTGCCAGCAGTACCGGGACAGGGGATCGAGGCTACACCTTC
CASSTGTGDRGYTF
>TRBV7-9|TRBJ1-4|.|TRBD1
TGTGCCAGCAGCCCGGGACAGGGGAGAGAGGAAAAACTGTTTTTT
CASSPGQGREEKLFF
>TRBV18|TRBJ1-1|.|.
TGTGCCAGCGCCTACCTCTCGGGGGCTGAAGCTTTCTTT
CASAYLSGAEAFF
>TRBV5-4|TRBJ1-5|few|.
TGTGCCAGCAGCCAGGGAGGGGCCAATCAGCCCCAGCATTTT
CASSQGGANQPQHF
>TRBV7-8|TRBJ2-3|.|TRBD2
TGTGCCAGCAGTTGGGGTAGCGGGACTACAGATACGCAGTATTTT
CASSWGSGTTDTQYF
>TRBV10-3|TRBJ1-1|.|TRBD1
TGTGCCATCTGGGCAGGGGGCGAGGGCACTGAAGCTTTCTTT
CAIWAGGEGTEAFF
>TRBV30|TRBJ1-5|.|.
TGTGCCTGGAGTGACGGGTGGCAGCCCCAGCATTTT
CAWSDGWQPQHF
>TRBV7-9|TRBJ2-7|.|.
TGTGCCAGCACCATTACCAATCGCGGCCAGACCTCCTACGAGCAGTACTTC
CASTITNRGQTSYEQYF
>TRBV24-1|TRBJ1-5|.|.
TGTGCCACCAGCCGCGGGGTTGATCAGCCCCAGCATTTT
CATSRGVDQPQHF
>TRBV11-3|TRBJ2-5|.|TRBD2
TGTGCCAGCAGCTTAAGTTGGACTAGCGGGCCTTCCCAAGAGACCCAGTACTTC
CASSLSWTSGPSQETQYF
>TRBV7-9|TRBJ1-4|.|.
TGTGCCAGCAGCCCACCCGGGGGGCTGGATGAAAAACTGTTTTTT
CASSPPGGLDEKLFF
>TRBV11-2|TRBJ1-1|.|TRBD1
TGTGCCAGCAGCTTAGCGACAGGGACGGGGGCTGAAGCTTTCTTT
CASSLATGTGAEAFF
>TRBV5-1|TRBJ1-6|.|.
TGCGCCAGCAGCTTGGCCGACAGGCGATCTAGTTCACCCCTCCACTTT
CASSLADRRSSSPLHF
>TRBV5-4|TRBJ2-7|.|TRBD1
TGTGCCAGCAGCGCCGGACAGGGGGCGAACGAGCAGTACTTC
CASSAGQGANEQYF
>TRBV24-1|TRBJ2-1|.|TRBD1
TGTGCCACCAGTGATTGGGACAGTGCCTCCTACAATGAGCAGTTCTTC
CATSDWDSASYNEQFF
>TRBV12-5|TRBJ2-7|.|.
TGTGCTAGTGGTTCGACATACTCCTACGAGCAGTACTTC
CASGSTYSYEQYF
>TRBV5-1|TRBJ1-2|once|TRBD1
TGCGCCAGCAGCCTAACTTCCGGGACAGTTGCCAGTGGCTACACCTTC
CASSLTSGTVASGYTF